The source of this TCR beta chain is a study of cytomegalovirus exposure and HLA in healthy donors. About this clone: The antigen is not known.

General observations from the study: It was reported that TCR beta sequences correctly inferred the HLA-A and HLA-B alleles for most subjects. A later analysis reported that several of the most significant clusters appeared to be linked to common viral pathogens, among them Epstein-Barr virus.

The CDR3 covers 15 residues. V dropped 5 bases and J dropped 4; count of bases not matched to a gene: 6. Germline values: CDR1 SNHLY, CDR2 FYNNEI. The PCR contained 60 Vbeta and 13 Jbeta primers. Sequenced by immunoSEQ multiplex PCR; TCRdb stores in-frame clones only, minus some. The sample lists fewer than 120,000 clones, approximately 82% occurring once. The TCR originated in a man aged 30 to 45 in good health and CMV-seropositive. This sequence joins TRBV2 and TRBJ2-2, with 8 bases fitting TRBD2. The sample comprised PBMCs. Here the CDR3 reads CASSSLRGVTGELFF. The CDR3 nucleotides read TGTGCCAGCAGTAGCTTGCGGGGGGTCACCGGGGAGCTGTTTTTT.